The rows below give T cell receptor beta chains drawn from one sample of a study of cytomegalovirus exposure and HLA in healthy donors. Sequencing was performed with immunoSEQ multiplex PCR; in TCRdb, only in-frame clones are kept and a portion is missing. The table lists 60,000 to 95,000 clones, 75% to 85% of them singletons. The sample comprised PBMCs. These receptors originate from a man between 65 and 85 years old in good health and CMV-seropositive. The CDR3 runs from the conserved cysteine through the conserved F or W. The D gene is left open where the match is weak. The size of a clone is reported for some rows only, either as once, few or many, or as a class for expanded clones.

TRBV5-1	.	TRBJ1-1	.	CASSLASGTAEAFF	TGCGCCAGCAGCTTGGCCTCAGGGACTGCTGAAGCTTTCTTT
TRBV28	TRBD1	TRBJ2-7	.	CASRIGGQGLYEQYF	TGTGCCAGCAGGATCGGGGGACAGGGGCTCTACGAGCAGTACTTC
TRBV10-3	.	TRBJ2-2	.	CAAHSTGELFF	TGTGCCGCTCACAGCACCGGGGAGCTGTTTTTT
TRBV7-9	.	TRBJ2-2	.	CASSPTGNTGELFF	TGTGCCAGCAGCCCCACAGGGAACACCGGGGAGCTGTTTTTT
TRBV5-4	TRBD2	TRBJ2-3	.	CASSPSGGRTDTQYF	TGTGCCAGCAGCCCTAGCGGGGGGAGGACAGATACGCAGTATTTT
TRBV9	.	TRBJ1-2	.	CASSLEGQDYGYTF	TGTGCCAGCAGCCTAGAGGGGCAAGACTATGGCTACACCTTC
TRBV5-1	TRBD1	TRBJ2-7	.	CASSLATGPYEQYF	TGCGCCAGCAGCTTGGCGACAGGGCCCTACGAGCAGTACTTC
TRBV9	TRBD2	TRBJ2-5	.	CASSGGLAELAETQYF	TGTGCCAGCAGCGGCGGGCTAGCGGAACTGGCGGAGACCCAGTACTTC
TRBV7-6	.	TRBJ2-1	.	CASSQNSYNEQFF	TGTGCCAGCAGCCAAAACTCCTACAATGAGCAGTTCTTC
TRBV30	TRBD2	TRBJ2-1	.	CAWTGRWLAGYYNEQFF	TGTGCCTGGACCGGGAGGTGGCTAGCGGGATACTACAATGAGCAGTTCTTC
TRBV4-3	TRBD2	TRBJ2-2	.	CASSQEQGGTGELFF	TGCGCCAGCAGCCAAGAGCAGGGAGGGACCGGGGAGCTGTTTTTT
TRBV13	.	TRBJ1-6	.	CASSASGNSPLHF	TGTGCCAGTAGCGCGTCGGGGAATTCACCCCTCCACTTT
TRBV6-5	.	TRBJ2-1	.	CASSPQGYNEQFF	TGTGCCAGCAGTCCTCAGGGTTACAATGAGCAGTTCTTC
TRBV7-2	.	TRBJ2-7	.	CASSLQGGELYEQYF	TGTGCCAGCAGCTTACAGGGTGGGGAACTATACGAGCAGTACTTC
TRBV5-1	.	TRBJ2-7	.	CASSFDGQAYEQYF	TGCGCCAGCAGCTTCGACGGTCAGGCGTACGAGCAGTACTTC
TRBV5-4	.	TRBJ1-2	.	CASSLEAGRSDYTF	TGTGCCAGCAGCTTGGAAGCAGGGAGGAGCGACTACACCTTC
TRBV12-5	.	TRBJ1-6	.	CASALDIRSPLHF	TGTGCTAGTGCCTTGGACATACGGTCACCCCTCCACTTT
TRBV28	.	TRBJ1-5	.	CASSEQGEPQHF	TGTGCCAGCAGTGAACAGGGCGAGCCCCAGCATTTT
TRBV7-8	.	TRBJ2-2	.	CASSRTGELFF	TGTGCCAGCAGCCGCACCGGGGAGCTGTTTTTT
TRBV7-9	TRBD1	TRBJ2-3	once	CASRYPPQGQFTQYF	TGTGCCAGCAGATACCCGCCCCAGGGACAGTTTACGCAGTATTTT
TRBV7-2	.	TRBJ2-7	.	CASSVSPLSSYEQYF	TGTGCCAGCAGTGTAAGCCCCCTAAGCTCCTACGAGCAGTACTTC
TRBV18	.	TRBJ1-1	.	CASSLSGETTEAFF	TGTGCCAGCTCACTGTCGGGGGAGACCACTGAAGCTTTCTTT
TRBV6-5	.	TRBJ2-7	once	CASSSLLQGYEQYF	TGTGCCAGCAGTTCCCTTCTACAGGGATACGAGCAGTACTTC
TRBV21-1	.	TRBJ2-5	.	CASSKKSSKETQYF	TGTGCCAGCAGCAAAAAGTCGTCTAAAGAGACCCAGTACTTC
TRBV18	.	TRBJ2-3	once	CASSPGTSTDTQYF	TGTGCCAGCTCTCCCGGGACTAGCACAGATACGCAGTATTTT
TRBV30	.	TRBJ2-2	.	CAWSQPPGTGELFF	TGTGCCTGGAGCCAACCCCCGGGTACCGGGGAGCTGTTTTTT
TRBV7-3	.	TRBJ2-1	.	CASSFEPGTGNEQFF	TGTGCCAGCAGCTTCGAACCAGGTACGGGGAATGAGCAGTTCTTC
TRBV7-9	TRBD1	TRBJ1-2	.	CASSRGQANYGYTF	TGTGCCAGCAGCAGGGGACAGGCTAACTATGGCTACACCTTC
TRBV10-3	.	TRBJ2-3	.	CAIKAAPSPSTDTQYF	TGTGCCATCAAAGCGGCACCCTCACCAAGCACAGATACGCAGTATTTT